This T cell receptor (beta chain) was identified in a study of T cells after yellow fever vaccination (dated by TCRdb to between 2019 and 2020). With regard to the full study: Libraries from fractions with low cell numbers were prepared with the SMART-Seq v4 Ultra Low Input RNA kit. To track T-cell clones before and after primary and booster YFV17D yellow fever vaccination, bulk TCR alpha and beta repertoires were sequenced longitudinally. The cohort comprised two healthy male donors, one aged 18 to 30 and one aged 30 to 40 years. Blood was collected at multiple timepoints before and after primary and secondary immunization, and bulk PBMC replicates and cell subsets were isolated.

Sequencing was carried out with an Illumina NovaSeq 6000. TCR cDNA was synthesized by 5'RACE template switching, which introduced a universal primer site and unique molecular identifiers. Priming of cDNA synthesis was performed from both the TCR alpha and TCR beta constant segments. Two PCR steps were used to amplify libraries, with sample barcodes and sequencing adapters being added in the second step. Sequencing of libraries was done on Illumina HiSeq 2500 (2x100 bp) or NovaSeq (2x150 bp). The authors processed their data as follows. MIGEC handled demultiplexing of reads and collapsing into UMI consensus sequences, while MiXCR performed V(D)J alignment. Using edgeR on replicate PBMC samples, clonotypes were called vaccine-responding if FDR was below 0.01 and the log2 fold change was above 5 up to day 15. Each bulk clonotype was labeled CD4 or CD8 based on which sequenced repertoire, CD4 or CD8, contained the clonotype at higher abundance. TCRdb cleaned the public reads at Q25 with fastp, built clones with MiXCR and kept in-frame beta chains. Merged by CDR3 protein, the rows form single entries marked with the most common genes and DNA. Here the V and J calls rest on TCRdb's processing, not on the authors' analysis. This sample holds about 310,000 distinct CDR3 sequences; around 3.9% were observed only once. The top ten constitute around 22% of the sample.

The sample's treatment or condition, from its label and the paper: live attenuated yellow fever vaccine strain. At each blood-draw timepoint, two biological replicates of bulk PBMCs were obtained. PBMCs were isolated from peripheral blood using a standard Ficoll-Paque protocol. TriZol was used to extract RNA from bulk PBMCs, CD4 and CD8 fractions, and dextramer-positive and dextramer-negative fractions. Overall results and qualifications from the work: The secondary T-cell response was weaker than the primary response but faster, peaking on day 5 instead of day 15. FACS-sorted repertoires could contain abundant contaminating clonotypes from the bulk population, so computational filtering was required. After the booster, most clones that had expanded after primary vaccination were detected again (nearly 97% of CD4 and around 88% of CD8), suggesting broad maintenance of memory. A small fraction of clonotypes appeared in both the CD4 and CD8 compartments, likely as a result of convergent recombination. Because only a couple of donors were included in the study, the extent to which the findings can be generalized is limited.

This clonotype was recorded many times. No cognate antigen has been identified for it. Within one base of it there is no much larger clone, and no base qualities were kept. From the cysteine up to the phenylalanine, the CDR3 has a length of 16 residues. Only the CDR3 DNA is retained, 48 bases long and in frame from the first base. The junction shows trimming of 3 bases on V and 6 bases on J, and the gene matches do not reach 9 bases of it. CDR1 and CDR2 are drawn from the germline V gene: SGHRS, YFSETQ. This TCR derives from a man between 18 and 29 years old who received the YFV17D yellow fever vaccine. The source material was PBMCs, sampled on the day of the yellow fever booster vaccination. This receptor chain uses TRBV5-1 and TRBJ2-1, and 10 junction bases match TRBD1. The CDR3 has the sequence CASSWRRDRGGNEQFF. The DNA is TGCGCCAGCAGCTGGCGTCGGGACAGGGGCGGCAATGAGCAGTTCTTC.